The 13 T cell receptor beta chains below all came from one sample that was sequenced in a study of T cells in Graves' hyperthyroidism and ophthalmopathy. RNA transcripts gave rise to amplified TCR beta CDR3 regions. A first-round RT-PCR of the TCR CDR3 used the HTBI primer set. Each CDR3 protein is one row after TCRdb ran MiXCR on the multiplex PCR reads. The sample contains about 150,000 distinct CDR3 sequences, roughly 23% of which appear only once. The sequenced sample was blood. Receptor source: a woman between 50 and 59 years old with Graves' hyperthyroidism that later progressed to Graves' ophthalmopathy.

CDR3 coding DNA: TGCAGTGCTAAGGGGGACAGCTCCTACGAGCAGTACTTC. Its translation is CSAKGDSSYEQYF. The chain combines TRBV20-1 with TRBJ2-7, with TRBD1 matching over 7 bases. The CDR3 totals 13 residues. CDR1 and CDR2 (germline): DFQATT, SNEGSKA (reference sequence). The V gene end was trimmed by 4 bases and the J gene end by 0 bases; junction bases not matched to a gene: 3.

The chain employs TRBV15 and TRBJ2-5; TRBD2 matches at 11 bases. The CDR3 totals 14 residues. The trim removed 3 bases at V and 7 bases at J, leaving 4 bases unmatched. In germline, CDR1 is LNHNV, CDR2 YYDKDF (reference sequence). This CDR3 is CATSSSSGRVTQYF. The CDR3 DNA is TGTGCCACCAGCAGTAGTAGCGGGAGGGTGACCCAGTACTTC.

Remarks on this clonotype: This is likely a read error, given that the CDR3 carries no conserved phenylalanine or tryptophan at its end. The gene calls are TRBV28 and TRBJ1-5; D is ambiguous. Trimming removed 5 bases from V and 1 base from J, with 12 bases in between. The CDR3 spans 15 residues. Per the germline V gene, CDR1 is MDHEN and CDR2 is SYDVKM. The DNA of the CDR3 is TGTGCCAGCAGTCCCGCTACGGCGAGCAATCAGCCCCAGCATTCT. Amino acids: CASSPATASNQPQHS.

This clonotype was detected many times. The chain is built from TRBV6-1 and TRBJ1-1; D unresolved. CDR3 size: 13 residues. CDR1 MNHNS and CDR2 SASEGT come from the germline V gene. Trimming cost V 5 bases and J 4 bases, with 11 bases left between them. CDR3 nucleotides: TGTGCCAGCAGTCGCCAGGCTGCCACTGAAGCTTTCTTT. Its translation: CASSRQAATEAFF.

This clonotype has at least ten counts. The chain employs TRBV9 and TRBJ2-7, with TRBD2 matching 10 bases. Trimming took 1 base from V and 0 from J; bases not matched to a gene: 4. CDR1 is SGDLS and CDR2 is YYNGEE in the germline V gene. This CDR3 comprises 16 residues. The CDR3 nucleotides read TGTGCCAGCAGCGTATCCGCTAGCGGGAGCTCCTACGAGCAGTACTTC. Residues: CASSVSASGSSYEQYF.

V usage is TRBV2 and J usage is TRBJ2-3; TRBD2 agrees at 7 bases. V was pared by 6 bases and J by 2 bases, with 5 bases of the junction left unmatched. Germline CDR1 is SNHLY and CDR2 is FYNNEI. This CDR3 spans 14 amino acids. The CDR3 sequence: CASRTGTITDTQYF. DNA for the CDR3: TGTGCCAGCAGGACCGGGACTATCACAGATACGCAGTATTTT.

This clonotype was seen more than once but under ten times. The V gene is TRBV3-1, the J gene TRBJ1-1; TRBD1 agrees at 8 bases. This CDR3 is built from 13 residues. CDR1 and CDR2 from the germline V gene are LGHDT and YNNKEL (reference sequence). The V and J ends lost 7 bases and 5 bases, in that order; junction bases with no gene match: 6. CDR3 residues: CASTLTGGTEAFF. The CDR3 region has the DNA TGTGCCAGCACCCTCACAGGGGGGACTGAAGCTTTCTTT.

The sample holds many counts of this clonotype. CDR3 in amino acids: CASSLSREQFF. Written as DNA, the CDR3 is TGTGCCAGCAGCTTATCGCGTGAGCAGTTCTTC. J is TRBJ2-1 and V is TRBV3-1; no definite D call. The germline V gene encodes CDR1 LGHDT and CDR2 YNNKEL (reference sequence). Trimming shortened V by 5 bases and J by 9 bases, and 8 bases separated the two germline ends. The CDR3 sequence is 11 residues long.

V gene TRBV20-1 combines with J gene TRBJ2-7; no firm D call. This CDR3 spans 15 amino acids. Looked up from germline, CDR1 is DFQATT and CDR2 is SNEGSKA (reference sequence). Deletions cut 6 bases from V and 5 bases from J, with 23 bases between. CDR3 protein: CSAPTGGRMTDEQYF. CDR3 DNA sequence: TGCAGTGCCCCTACGGGTGGACGTATGACGGACGAGCAGTACTTC.

This clonotype was seen more than once but under ten times. The rearrangement joins TRBV6-1 to TRBJ2-2; 7 bases match TRBD1. The CDR3 is 15 residues long. Germline trimming cut 6 bases from V and 0 bases from J; bases unmatched to any gene: 4. Germline CDR1 is MNHNS and CDR2 is SASEGT. This CDR3 reads CASRRDSANTGELFF. DNA for the CDR3: TGTGCCAGCAGACGGGACAGCGCGAACACCGGGGAGCTGTTTTTT.

This clonotype was recorded at least ten times. The chain is built from TRBV20-1 and TRBJ2-7; tentative D call: TRBD1 (6 bases). Trimming stripped 6 bases from V and 0 bases from J, with 12 bases between. Germline V gives CDR1 DFQATT, CDR2 SNEGSKA (reference sequence). CDR3 length: 13 amino acids. Written as DNA, the CDR3 is TGCAGTGCCACCGGGACACCCTCCTACGAGCAGTACTTC. This gives the protein CSATGTPSYEQYF.

The chain combines TRBV2 with TRBJ2-3, with TRBD2 matching over 12 bases. Germline CDR1 reads SNHLY; CDR2 reads FYNNEI. This CDR3 comprises 17 residues. V lost 1 base, J lost 2 bases, and 4 bases stayed unmatched. The chain's CDR3 is CASSEGLAGVNTDTQYF. CDR3 DNA sequence: TGTGCCAGCAGTGAAGGACTAGCGGGAGTAAACACAGATACGCAGTATTTT.

V and J are TRBV5-1 and TRBJ2-2; 7 bases align to TRBD1. V shed 5 bases and J 0 bases; nucleotides not matched to a gene: 4. The CDR3 length is 15 residues. Germline V lookup: CDR1 SGHRS, CDR2 YFSETQ. In DNA, the CDR3 is TGCGCCAGCAGGAACAGGGGAGCGAACACCGGGGAGCTGTTTTTT. It translates to CASRNRGANTGELFF.